The present TCR beta chain was sequenced within a study of blood T cell repertoires in COVID-19. Study at large: T cells, B-cell-depleted T cells, or PBMCs supplied cDNA or gDNA.

Two negative PCRs, clearance, or symptom resolution characterized the recovered Cohort 3 donors. Method: immunoSEQ multiplex PCR; TCRdb's copy keeps in-frame clones and lacks some. The sample includes about 310,000 clones, roughly 89% seen only once; the top ten take more than 9%. Germline V gene sequence: CDR1 SGHDN, CDR2 FVKESK. V lost 2 bases and J 3 bases, leaving 14 bases between the germline ends. The CDR3 totals 15 residues. The genes are TRBV14 and TRBJ2-7, with a tentative D call TRBD1 (6 bases). Sequencing was performed on PBMCs or T cells enriched from blood (not recorded which). The clonotype comes from a woman between 25 and 40 years old who had recovered from COVID-19. DNA of the CDR3: TGTGCCAGCAGCCAAAGACAGGCTAGTTACTACGAGCAGTACTTC. It codes for CASSQRQASYYEQYF.